The source of this T cell receptor beta chain is a study of T cell repertoires in cytomegalovirus infection (dated 2019 in TCRdb). General notes on the study: Alongside well-studied HLA-B-restricted epitopes, the peptide stimulations were aimed at recently identified HLA-C-restricted CMV epitopes, whose presentation resists viral immunomodulation. Donor HLA type was relevant to the analysis, because carriage of CMV infection together with the matching HLA type was indicated by public TCR beta signatures. General findings and caveats noted by the study authors: In the ex vivo response, HLA-C-restricted CMV-specific TCR beta clonotypes were dominant, and in two of eight donors the single most frequent clonotype came from this HLA-C-restricted group. Cumulative frequency of public TCR beta family members discriminated carriers of CMV infection plus the relevant HLA type in this cohort and an independent 352-donor cohort.

V ends up 5 bases short and J 8 bases short, with an unmatched junction base count of 12. The CDR1 and CDR2 encoded by the germline V gene are SGHTA and FQGNSA. From its cysteine to its phenylalanine, the CDR3 spans 17 amino acids. Just the 51-base CDR3 DNA is kept, in frame starting at base 1. This specimen's treatment or condition label, interpreted: in vitro stimulation with specific CMV peptide epitopes to enrich CMV-specific T cells. This clonotype was found a few times. Which antigen it targets is not known. Nothing much larger sits one base from this clone, and base qualities are not available. The data were produced on an Illumina HiSeq 1500. In-frame beta chains were kept once TCRdb had trimmed the public reads at Q25 with fastp and called clones with MiXCR. Every CDR3 protein is listed once, alongside the most common genes and DNA of its rows. The sample table holds about 83,000 distinct CDR3 sequences, of which approximately 45% were seen once. Together, the top ten hold roughly 93% of the sample.

Recombination linked TRBV7-2 to TRBJ2-1; 13 nucleotides in the junction match TRBD2. The sample here was CD8+ T cells from cultured PBMCs, taken from culture after CMV antigen stimulation. The TCR sequence derives from a human donor in good health (CMV status not recorded). Some clones in this sample may be carry-over from other donors' samples. The sequenced DNA: TGTGCCAGCAGCCACACTAGCGGGGGGGCCCGTATGGATGAGCAGTTCTTC. Translated, this gives CASSHTSGGARMDEQFF.